This is a list of T cell receptor beta chains from one sample in a study of T cells in Graves' hyperthyroidism and ophthalmopathy. TCRdb ran MiXCR on the multiplex PCR reads and lists one entry per CDR3 protein. This sample has over 500,000 distinct CDR3 sequences; more than 15% occur once, and the top ten carry approximately 18%. The sequencing input was blood. These receptor sequences come from a woman in her late teens or twenties with Graves' ophthalmopathy. CDR3s include the opening cysteine and the closing phenylalanine or tryptophan. The order of the fields is D gene, clone size, V gene, J gene, CDR3 protein, CDR3 DNA. The D gene is left open where the match is weak. Size tells how often a clone was seen (once, few, many) or the class of an expanded clone, and some rows leave it out.

TRBD1	few	TRBV27	TRBJ1-3	CASSQTGTGNTIYF	TGTGCCAGCAGCCAGACAGGGACTGGAAACACCATATATTTT
NA	few	TRBV27	TRBJ2-7	CASSPLAGNYEQYF	TGTGCCAGCAGTCCCCTTGCGGGAAACTACGAGCAGTACTTC
TRBD1	many	TRBV10-3	TRBJ2-5	CAISEKETGYQETQYF	TGTGCCATCAGTGAAAAGGAGACAGGGTACCAAGAGACCCAGTACTTC
NA	NA	TRBV6-1	TRBJ2-1	CASRVQGSYNEQFF	TGTGCCAGCAGAGTCCAGGGTTCCTACAATGAGCAGTTCTTC
NA	NA	TRBV19	TRBJ2-2	CASKRRTGELFF	TGTGCCAGTAAGAGGCGTACCGGGGAGCTGTTTTTT
TRBD2	NA	TRBV5-1	TRBJ2-3	CTSSSRTSGGGSGTDTQYF	TGCACCAGCAGCTCCCGGACTAGCGGGGGGGGCTCGGGCACAGATACGCAGTATTTT
NA	NA	TRBV7-9	TRBJ1-1	CASSPAILNTEAFF	TGTGCCAGCAGCCCAGCCATATTGAACACTGAAGCTTTCTTT
NA	few	TRBV5-1	TRBJ2-1	CASRNLETDEQFF	TGCGCCAGCAGGAATCTTGAGACGGATGAGCAGTTCTTC
NA	NA	TRBV10-3	TRBJ1-1	CAISESVEAFF	TGTGCCATCAGTGAGTCAGTTGAAGCTTTCTTT
NA	many	TRBV14	TRBJ1-2	CASSPTGRANYGYTF	TGTGCCAGCAGCCCGACAGGAAGAGCTAACTATGGCTACACCTTC
NA	NA	TRBV7-2	TRBJ2-7	CASSLFPPGDDEQYF	TGTGCCAGCAGCTTATTCCCCCCAGGGGATGACGAGCAGTACTTC
NA	many	TRBV28	TRBJ2-6	CASRETGGPSSGANVLTF	TGTGCCAGCAGAGAAACCGGGGGGCCAAGCTCTGGGGCCAACGTCCTGACTTTC
NA	NA	TRBV5-4	TRBJ1-6	CASSLGQNYSPLHF	TGTGCCAGCAGCTTGGGGCAGAATTACTCACCCCTCCACTTT
NA	many	TRBV30	TRBJ2-1	CAWSLGHRYQFF	TGTGCCTGGAGTCTCGGGCACCGGTACCAGTTCTTC
TRBD1	NA	TRBV20-1	TRBJ2-7	CSASLGGPYEQYF	TGCAGTGCTAGCCTAGGGGGCCCCTACGAGCAGTACTTC
TRBD1	few	TRBV20-1	TRBJ2-5	CSARGWTGQETQYF	TGCAGTGCTAGAGGTTGGACAGGGCAAGAGACCCAGTACTTC
TRBD1	NA	TRBV27	TRBJ1-1	CASRRDRGWTEAFF	TGTGCCAGCAGGAGGGACAGGGGATGGACTGAAGCTTTCTTT
NA	many	TRBV28	TRBJ2-5	CASVRGRGRLETQYF	TGTGCCAGCGTTAGGGGCAGGGGGAGGTTGGAGACCCAGTACTTC
TRBD1	NA	TRBV4-1	TRBJ1-4	CASSQAQDRASTNEKLFF	TGCGCCAGCAGCCAAGCTCAGGACAGGGCTTCGACTAATGAAAAACTGTTTTTT
NA	NA	TRBV6-1	TRBJ1-6	CASSREVNSPLHF	TGTGCCAGCAGTCGGGAGGTTAATTCACCCCTCCACTTT
NA	once	TRBV5-1	TRBJ2-7	CASSPRTAAYEQYF	TGCGCCAGCAGCCCCCGGACGGCCGCCTACGAGCAGTACTTC
TRBD1	many	TRBV27	TRBJ2-1	CASRPLQGRISYNEQFF	TGTGCCAGCAGACCCCTACAGGGGCGTATTTCCTACAATGAGCAGTTCTTC
NA	NA	TRBV20-1	TRBJ2-7	CSAKTESVGTGEQYF	TGCAGTGCTAAGACAGAGTCGGTAGGCACCGGGGAGCAGTACTTC
TRBD2	NA	TRBV20-1	TRBJ2-3	CSAPTAGGRTTDTQYF	TGCAGTGCTCCCACGGCGGGGGGGCGAACCACAGATACGCAGTATTTT
NA	NA	TRBV12-3/TRBV12-4	TRBJ2-5	CASSLYRRETQYF	TGTGCCAGCAGTTTATACCGGAGAGAGACCCAGTACTTC
TRBD1	many	TRBV27	TRBJ1-1	CASRNSGGTEAFF	TGTGCCAGCAGGAACTCAGGGGGCACTGAAGCTTTCTTT
NA	many	TRBV11-2	TRBJ2-1	CASSLGFYWGTPRYNEQFF	TGTGCCAGCAGCTTAGGGTTTTATTGGGGGACTCCGCGTTACAATGAGCAGTTCTTC
NA	many	TRBV20-1	TRBJ1-2	CSARKAGGDSYGYTF	TGCAGTGCTAGAAAGGCCGGGGGCGACTCCTATGGCTACACCTTC
TRBD2	NA	TRBV5-4	TRBJ2-1	CASSPAGGPWEQFF	TGTGCCAGCAGCCCCGCGGGGGGGCCATGGGAGCAGTTCTTC
NA	NA	TRBV18	TRBJ2-5	CASSPPSGRVQETQYF	TGTGCCAGCTCACCACCGTCGGGGCGAGTACAAGAGACCCAGTACTTC